This T cell receptor beta chain was observed in a study of identifying expanded T cells in peripheral blood. The protocol was immunoSEQ multiplex PCR, while the TCRdb copy is restricted to in-frame clones and leaves out a portion. This sample has over 65,000 clones, with about 87% found just once. The germline gives CDR1 ENHRY, CDR2 SYGVKD. Trimming cost V 0 bases and J 4 bases, with 16 bases left between them. CDR3 length equals 17 residues. The material sequenced was blood. The J gene is TRBJ1-5, the V gene TRBV10-3; TRBD1 is a possible D gene (5 bases). The source is a person between 18 and 70 years old in good health. The CDR3 DNA is TGTGCCATCAGTGAGTCCGGCGGCCCGGGGGGTAATCAGCCCCAGCATTTT. As protein: CAISESGGPGGNQPQHF.